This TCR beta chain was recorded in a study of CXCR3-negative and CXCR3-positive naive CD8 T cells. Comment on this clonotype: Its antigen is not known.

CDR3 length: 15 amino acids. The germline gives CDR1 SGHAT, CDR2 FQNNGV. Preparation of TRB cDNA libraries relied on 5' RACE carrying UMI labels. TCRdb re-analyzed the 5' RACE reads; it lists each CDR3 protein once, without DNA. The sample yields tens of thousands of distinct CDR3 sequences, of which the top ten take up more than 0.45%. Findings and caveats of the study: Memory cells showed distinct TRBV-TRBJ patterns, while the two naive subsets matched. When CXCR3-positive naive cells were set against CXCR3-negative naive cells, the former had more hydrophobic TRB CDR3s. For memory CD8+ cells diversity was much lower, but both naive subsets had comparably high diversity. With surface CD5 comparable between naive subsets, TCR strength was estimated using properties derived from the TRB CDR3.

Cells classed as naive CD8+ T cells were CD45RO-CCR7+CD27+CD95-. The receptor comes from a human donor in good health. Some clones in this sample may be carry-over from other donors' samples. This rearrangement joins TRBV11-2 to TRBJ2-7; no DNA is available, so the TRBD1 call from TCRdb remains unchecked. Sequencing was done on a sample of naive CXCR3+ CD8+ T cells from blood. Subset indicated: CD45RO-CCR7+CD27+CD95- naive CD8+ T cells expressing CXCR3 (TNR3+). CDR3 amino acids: CASSLERWGKNEQYF.